This passage covers 22 T cell receptor beta chains from one sample sequenced in a study of molecular identifiers for immune sequencing clone quantification (dated by TCRdb to the late 2010s). To prepare the library, PCR was applied. Reads for this sample came from an Illumina HiSeq 4000. TCRdb took the public reads, trimmed them with fastp at Q25, ran MiXCR for clone calling and kept in-frame beta chains. Entries that share a CDR3 protein sequence are merged under the most common genes and DNA. The sample table lists around 40,000 distinct CDR3 sequences, 15% to 20% of them with a count of one. The ten largest make up roughly 1% of the sample. The source material was naive CD8+ T cells from blood, with Jurkat cell RNA spiked in. Interpreted using the paper, the cell subset or site label stands for: FACS-sorted CD8+CD4-CCR7+CD45RA+ naive T cells. These receptors were taken from a human donor in good health. Some libraries in this study had Jurkat cell RNA spiked in.

A remark on this clonotype: A much larger clone differs by one base, so this may be a read error. This chain connects TRBV19 to TRBJ1-1; no clear D. The germline V gene has CDR1 LNHDA and CDR2 SQIVND (reference sequence). CDR3 length equals 14 residues. The CDR3 DNA follows: TGTGCCAGTAGTATTGACTCCGGGAACGCTGAAGCTTTCTTT. Protein sequence: CASSIDSGNAEAFF.

On this clonotype itself: Given a much more abundant clone one base away, this may be a read error. This sequence joins TRBV4-3 and TRBJ2-1, with TRBD2 identical over 8 bases. Losses at the gene ends were 4 bases for V and 9 bases for J; bases not matched to a gene: 11. The CDR3 extends over 15 amino acids. Germline V gives CDR1 LGHNA, CDR2 YSLEER. CDR3 coding DNA: TGCGCCAGCAGCCTAGTTCGGGGGGGGGGAGGTGAGCAGTTCTTC. This encodes CASSLVRGGGGEQFF.

This clonotype was counted ten times or more. V is TRBV11-2 and J is TRBJ2-1; D tentatively reads TRBD1 or TRBD2 (6 bases each). Germline CDR1 is SGHAT and CDR2 is FQNNGV. Trimming stripped 3 bases from V and 4 bases from J, with 16 bases between. The CDR3 spans 16 residues. The CDR3 coding sequence is TGTGCCAGCAGCTTGGTCGGGGGCCAGGGGTACAATGAGCAGTTCTTC. This sequence encodes CASSLVGGQGYNEQFF.

The chain combines TRBV7-6 with TRBJ2-3; D possibly corresponds to TRBD2 (5 bases). The CDR3 is made up of 14 amino acids. V was shortened by 1 base and J by 3 bases, with 8 bases between the two germline ends. Germline CDR1 SGHVS, CDR2 FNYEAQ. The CDR3 loop reads CASSLDRGTDTQYF. The CDR3, as DNA: TGTGCCAGCAGCTTAGATCGGGGAACAGATACGCAGTATTTT.

This clonotype came up many times. The V gene is TRBV6-1, the J gene TRBJ1-1; D gene uncertain. Germline CDR1 and CDR2: MNHNS and SASEGT. This CDR3 has 11 residues. The ends were cut back, 4 bases at V and 10 bases at J, with 10 bases in the middle. The CDR3 region has the DNA TGTGCCAGCAGTGTGGGAACGGGAGCTTTCTTT. It translates to CASSVGTGAFF.

This clonotype appeared many times. V gene TRBV5-1 combines with J gene TRBJ2-7; 11 nucleotides match TRBD2. V gave up 0 bases and J gave up 6 bases; unmatched junction bases: 8. Germline V gene lookup returns CDR1 SGHRS and CDR2 YFSETQ. The CDR3 loop spans 16 amino acids. The DNA of the CDR3 is TGCGCCAGCAGCTTGGGGCTAGCGGGAGGTGTCTGCGAGCAGTACTTC. Translating it yields CASSLGLAGGVCEQYF.

This clonotype was detected ten times or more. This rearrangement joins TRBV28 to TRBJ2-1; possible D gene TRBD2, 6 bases. Trimming cost V 2 bases and J 7 bases, with 15 bases left between them. The CDR3 runs 15 residues. Germline V gives CDR1 MDHEN, CDR2 SYDVKM. The CDR3 bases are TGTGCCAGCAGTTTAAGTTGGATAGGAGGGAATGAGCAGTTCTTC. Residues: CASSLSWIGGNEQFF.

This clonotype was detected ten times or more. The rearrangement uses TRBV4-1 and TRBJ1-5; D unresolved. Trimming removed 6 bases from V and 2 bases from J, with 14 bases in between. The CDR3 has 15 amino acids. Germline V gene lookup returns CDR1 MGHRA and CDR2 YSYEKL. This CDR3 reads CASSPIRGGNQPQHF. CDR3 bases: TGCGCCAGCAGTCCGATAAGAGGAGGCAATCAGCCCCAGCATTTT.

This clonotype was seen repeatedly, ten times or more. The rearrangement joins TRBV27 to TRBJ1-1; D is undetermined. The V gene's germline CDR1 is MNHEY and CDR2 SMNVEV (reference sequence). V was clipped by 4 bases and J by 3 bases, with 9 bases between them. CDR3 length equals 13 residues. The chain's CDR3 is CASSWAWDTEAFF. The CDR3 DNA sequence: TGTGCCAGCAGTTGGGCCTGGGACACTGAAGCTTTCTTT.

This clonotype was counted ten times or more. The chain employs TRBV27 and TRBJ1-4; a weak D match, TRBD1 (5 bases). The germline V gene has CDR1 MNHEY and CDR2 SMNVEV (reference sequence). Trimming took 7 bases from V and 3 from J, leaving 15 bases between them. The CDR3 spans 15 residues. CDR3 sequence reads: CASKPLGVANEKLFF. The CDR3 DNA sequence: TGTGCCAGCAAGCCCCTGGGGGTGGCTAATGAAAAACTGTTTTTT.

This clonotype was observed many times. An end of the junction does not agree with germline; a read error may underlie this. The chain uses TRBV11-2 and TRBJ1-6, with D unclear. Germline V gene data show CDR1 as SGHAT and CDR2 as FQNNGV. The CDR3 runs 16 residues. The CDR3 here is CASSLDAMGYNSPLHF. The CDR3 DNA reads TGTGCCAGCAGCCTAGACGCTATGGGCTATAATTCACCCCTCCACTTT.

This clonotype was seen repeatedly, ten times or more. The CDR3 protein is CASSLGQRNTEAFF. CDR3 coding DNA: TGTGCCAGCAGTTTAGGTCAGAGGAACACTGAAGCTTTCTTT. V gene TRBV12-3 or TRBV12-4 combines with J gene TRBJ1-1; D gene unclear. V lost 1 base and J lost 1, with 7 bases in between. The CDR3 extends over 14 amino acids.

This clonotype was recorded at least ten times. In DNA form, the CDR3 reads TGTGCCAGCAGCCCAAGGGAATTGGCCACCTACGAGCAGTACTTC. Its translation is CASSPRELATYEQYF. This chain connects TRBV9 to TRBJ2-7, with unresolved D. Per germline, CDR1 SGDLS and CDR2 YYNGEE. The ends were cut back, 4 bases at V and 2 bases at J, with 16 bases in the middle. This CDR3 is 15 amino acids long.

Many counts were recorded for this clonotype. J is TRBJ2-1 and V is TRBV7-2; 10 bases align to TRBD2. With V trimmed by 5 bases and J by 7 bases, 8 bases remained unmatched. The CDR3 loop spans 15 amino acids. From germline, CDR1 is SGHTA and CDR2 FQGNSA. The DNA of the CDR3 is TGTGCCAGCAGCCCCCTGAGCGGGGGGGCTAATGAGCAGTTCTTC. It yields the protein CASSPLSGGANEQFF.

Many counts were recorded for this clonotype. V usage is TRBV6-5 and J usage is TRBJ2-3; D remains unclear. The V end was cut by 3 bases, the J end by 0 bases, with 10 bases between. The CDR3 covers 15 residues. Per the germline V gene, CDR1 is MNHEY and CDR2 is SVGAGI. Written as DNA, the CDR3 is TGTGCCAGCAGTTATTCGAGCGCTAGCACAGATACGCAGTATTTT. Amino acid sequence: CASSYSSASTDTQYF.

This clonotype was picked up many times. CDR3 loop: CATSCPNQETQYF. The CDR3, as DNA: TGTGCCACCAGTTGCCCCAACCAAGAGACCCAGTACTTC. The rearrangement uses TRBV24-1 and TRBJ2-5; D call uncertain. V lost 6 bases and J lost 0, with 7 bases in between. Germline lookup yields CDR1 KGHDR and CDR2 SFDVKD. The CDR3 sequence is 13 residues long.

This clonotype was recorded at least ten times. The gene calls are TRBV13 and TRBJ2-7; 8 nucleotides line up with TRBD1. The V gene end was trimmed by 5 bases and the J gene end by 3 bases; junction bases not matched to a gene: 3. Germline values: CDR1 PRHDT, CDR2 FYEKMQ (reference sequence). The CDR3 is 13 amino acids. The CDR3 loop is CASSAGTGYEQYF. CDR3 DNA sequence: TGTGCCAGCAGCGCCGGGACAGGCTACGAGCAGTACTTC.

This clonotype came up a few times. It may be a read error: a sequence one base away is much more abundant. The chain employs TRBV7-9 and TRBJ2-2; weak D call: TRBD2 (5 bases). Per germline, CDR1 SEHNR and CDR2 FQNEAQ (reference sequence). V was clipped by 5 bases and J by 0 bases, with 16 bases between them. The CDR3 has 17 residues. This CDR3 reads CASSPGSRGANTGELFF. For the CDR3, the DNA is TGTGCCAGCAGCCCAGGCTCCCGGGGAGCGAACACCGGGGAGCTGTTTTTT.

This rearrangement joins TRBV7-2 to TRBJ1-2; TRBD1 matches 8 bases. Germline V gives CDR1 SGHTA, CDR2 FQGNSA. Unmatched junction bases numbered 8, after V lost 3 bases and J lost 8 bases. The CDR3 contains 14 residues. The CDR3 reads CASSFWQGAGGYTF. CDR3 coding DNA: TGTGCCAGCAGCTTTTGGCAGGGGGCAGGGGGCTACACCTTC. Supplemented by reference TRBV7-2 and TRBJ1-2, the full variable domain reads GAGVSQSPSNKVTEKGKDVELRCDPISGHTALYWYRQSLGQGLEFLIYFQGNSAPDKSGLPSDRFSAERTGGSVSTLTIQRTQQEDSAVYLCASSFWQGAGGYTFGSGTRLTVV.

This clonotype was observed at least ten times. The chain uses TRBV27 and TRBJ2-5; D might be TRBD1 (5 bases). The V end lost 5 bases, the J end lost 5 bases, and 24 bases lay between the germline ends. The CDR3 length is 17 residues. Germline CDR1 is MNHEY and CDR2 is SMNVEV (reference sequence). The CDR3 loop is CASSESQGASDWETQYF. The CDR3 coding sequence is TGTGCCAGCAGTGAGTCCCAGGGCGCGTCAGATTGGGAGACCCAGTACTTC.

Many counts were recorded for this clonotype. V gene TRBV5-6 combines with J gene TRBJ2-5; 7 bases fit TRBD2. V lost 4 bases and J lost 1; bases outside the gene matches: 4. Germline-derived CDR1 and CDR2 are SGHDT and YYEEEE. The CDR3 totals 14 residues. CDR3 nucleotide sequence: TGTGCCAGCAGCGGGCTAGCGGTCCAAGAGACCCAGTACTTC. Protein: CASSGLAVQETQYF.

The rearrangement links TRBV6-1 to TRBJ2-3; 7 bases are a match to TRBD1. Trimming took 10 bases from V and 0 from J; bases not matched to a gene: 7. There are 14 residues in the CDR3. Germline V gives CDR1 MNHNS, CDR2 SASEGT. DNA of the CDR3: TGTGCCACAACAGGGGACCTGAGCACAGATACGCAGTATTTT. It codes for CATTGDLSTDTQYF.